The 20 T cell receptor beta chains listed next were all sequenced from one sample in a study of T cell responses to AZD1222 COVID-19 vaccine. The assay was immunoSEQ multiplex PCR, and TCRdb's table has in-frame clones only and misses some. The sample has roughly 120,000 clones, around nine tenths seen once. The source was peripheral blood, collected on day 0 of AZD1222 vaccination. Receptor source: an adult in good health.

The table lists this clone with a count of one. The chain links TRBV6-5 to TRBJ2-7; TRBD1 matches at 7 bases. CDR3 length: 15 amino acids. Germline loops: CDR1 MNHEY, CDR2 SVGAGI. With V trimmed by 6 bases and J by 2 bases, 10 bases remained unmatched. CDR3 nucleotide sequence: TGTGCCAGCAGCCCAACAGGGGCGACACCCTACGAGCAGTACTTC. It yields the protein CASSPTGATPYEQYF.

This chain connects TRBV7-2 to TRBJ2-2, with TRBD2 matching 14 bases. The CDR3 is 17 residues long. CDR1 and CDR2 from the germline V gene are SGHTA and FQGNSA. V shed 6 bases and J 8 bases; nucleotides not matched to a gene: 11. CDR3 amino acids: CASSYTGTSGSRGELFF. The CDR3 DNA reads TGTGCCAGCAGTTACACCGGGACTAGCGGGAGTAGGGGGGAGCTGTTTTTT.

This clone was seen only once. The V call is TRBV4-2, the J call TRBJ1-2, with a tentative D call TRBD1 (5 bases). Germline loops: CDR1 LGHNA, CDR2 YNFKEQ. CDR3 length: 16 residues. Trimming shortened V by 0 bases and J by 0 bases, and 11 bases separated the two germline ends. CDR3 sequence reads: CASSQEGWGANYGYTF. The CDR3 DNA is TGTGCCAGCAGCCAAGAGGGATGGGGCGCTAACTATGGCTACACCTTC.

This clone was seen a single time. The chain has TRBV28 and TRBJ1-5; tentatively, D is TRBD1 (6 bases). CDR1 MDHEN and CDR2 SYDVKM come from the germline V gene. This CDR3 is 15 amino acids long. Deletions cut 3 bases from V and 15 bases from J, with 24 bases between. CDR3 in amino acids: CASSLWSITGHVSHF. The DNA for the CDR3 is TGTGCCAGCAGTTTGTGGTCAATTACAGGGCACGTCTCGCATTTT.

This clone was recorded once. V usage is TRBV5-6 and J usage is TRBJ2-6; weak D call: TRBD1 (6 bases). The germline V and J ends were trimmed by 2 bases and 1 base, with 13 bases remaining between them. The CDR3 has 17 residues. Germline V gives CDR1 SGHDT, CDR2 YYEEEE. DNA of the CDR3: TGTGCCAGCAGCTTTGTCCCGGGACAATCTGGGGCCAACGTCCTGACTTTC. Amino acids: CASSFVPGQSGANVLTF.

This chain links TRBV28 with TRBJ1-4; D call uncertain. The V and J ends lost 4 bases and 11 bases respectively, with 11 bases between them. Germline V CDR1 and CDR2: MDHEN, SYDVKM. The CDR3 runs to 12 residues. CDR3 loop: CASSSLRGKLFF. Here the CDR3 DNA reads TGTGCCAGCAGTTCCCTTCGAGGGAAACTGTTTTTT.

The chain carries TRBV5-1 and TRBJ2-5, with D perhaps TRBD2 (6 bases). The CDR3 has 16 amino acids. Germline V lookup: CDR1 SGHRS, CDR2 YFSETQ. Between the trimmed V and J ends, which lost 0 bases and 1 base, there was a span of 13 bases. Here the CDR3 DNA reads TGCGCCAGCAGCTTGGTTTTCGGCGGGGCCCAAGAGACCCAGTACTTC. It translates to CASSLVFGGAQETQYF. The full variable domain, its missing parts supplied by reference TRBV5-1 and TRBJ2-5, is KAGVTQTPRYLIKTRGQQVTLSCSPISGHRSVSWYQQTPGQGLQFLFEYFSETQRNKGNFPGRFSGRQFSNSRSEMNVSTLELGDSALYLCASSLVFGGAQETQYFGPGTRLLVL.

DNA of the CDR3: TGTGCCAGTAGTATTGGCAGGGCGGGTTCCTACGAGCAGTACTTC. Protein product: CASSIGRAGSYEQYF. This rearrangement joins TRBV19 to TRBJ2-7; D may match TRBD1 or TRBD2 (5 bases each). This CDR3 is built from 15 residues. V was clipped by 3 bases and J by 1 base, with 13 bases between them. Germline-derived CDR1 and CDR2 are LNHDA and SQIVND (reference sequence).

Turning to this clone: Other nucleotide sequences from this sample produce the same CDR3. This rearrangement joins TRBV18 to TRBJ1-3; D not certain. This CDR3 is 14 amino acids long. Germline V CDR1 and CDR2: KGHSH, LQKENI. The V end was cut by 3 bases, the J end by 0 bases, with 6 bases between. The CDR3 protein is CASSPQDSGNTIYF. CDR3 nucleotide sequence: TGTGCCAGCTCACCCCAGGACTCTGGAAACACCATATATTTT.

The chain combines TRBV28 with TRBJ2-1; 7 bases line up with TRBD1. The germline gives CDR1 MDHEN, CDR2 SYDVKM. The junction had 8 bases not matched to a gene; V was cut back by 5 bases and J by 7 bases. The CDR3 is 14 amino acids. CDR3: CASSPVDRANEQFF. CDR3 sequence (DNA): TGTGCCAGCAGTCCAGTAGACAGGGCAAATGAGCAGTTCTTC. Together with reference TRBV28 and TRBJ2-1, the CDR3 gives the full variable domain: DVKVTQSSRYLVKRTGEKVFLECVQDMDHENMFWYRQDPGLGLRLIYFSYDVKMKEKGDIPEGYSVSREKKERFSLILESASTNQTSMYLCASSPVDRANEQFFGPGTRLTVL.

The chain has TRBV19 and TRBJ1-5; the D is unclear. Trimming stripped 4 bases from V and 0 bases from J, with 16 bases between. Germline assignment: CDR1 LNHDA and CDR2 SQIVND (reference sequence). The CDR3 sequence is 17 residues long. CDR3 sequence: CASSSPIAVSSNQPQHF. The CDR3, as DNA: TGTGCCAGTAGTAGCCCCATCGCGGTGAGTAGCAATCAGCCCCAGCATTTT.

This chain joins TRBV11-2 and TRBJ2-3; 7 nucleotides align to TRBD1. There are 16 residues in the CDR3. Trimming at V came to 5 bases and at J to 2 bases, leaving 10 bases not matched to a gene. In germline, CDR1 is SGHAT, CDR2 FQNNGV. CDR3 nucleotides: TGTGCCAGCAGCCGATTGACAGGGTCCCTCACAGATACGCAGTATTTT. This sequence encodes CASSRLTGSLTDTQYF.

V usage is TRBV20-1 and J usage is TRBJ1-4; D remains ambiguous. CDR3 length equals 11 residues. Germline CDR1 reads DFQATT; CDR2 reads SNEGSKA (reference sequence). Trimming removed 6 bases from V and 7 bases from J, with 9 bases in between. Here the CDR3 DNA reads TGCAGTGCCCCCCTGGGTGAAAAACTGTTTTTT. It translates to CSAPLGEKLFF.

CDR3 amino acids: CASSLGGTTNEKLFF. The CDR3 DNA follows: TGCGCCAGCAGCTTGGGGGGGACAACTAATGAAAAACTGTTTTTT. This rearrangement joins TRBV5-1 to TRBJ1-4, with D maybe TRBD1 (5 bases). CDR3 length: 15 amino acids. V lost 0 bases to trimming and J lost 0 bases, with 6 bases between them. CDR1 is SGHRS, CDR2 YFSETQ, per germline.

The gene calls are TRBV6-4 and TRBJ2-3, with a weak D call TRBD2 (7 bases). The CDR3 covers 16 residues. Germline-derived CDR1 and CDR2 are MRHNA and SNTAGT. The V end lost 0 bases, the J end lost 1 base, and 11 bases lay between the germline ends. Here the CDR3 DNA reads TGTGCCAGCAGTGACTCGGGGGGGGCACGCACAGATACGCAGTATTTT. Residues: CASSDSGGARTDTQYF.

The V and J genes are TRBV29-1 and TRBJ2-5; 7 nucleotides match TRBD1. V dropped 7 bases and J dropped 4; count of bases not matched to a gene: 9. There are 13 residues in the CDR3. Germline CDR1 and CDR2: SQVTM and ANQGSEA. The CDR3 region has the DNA TGCAGCGCTGGAGAGGGGGCGAGAGAGACCCAGTACTTC. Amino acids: CSAGEGARETQYF.

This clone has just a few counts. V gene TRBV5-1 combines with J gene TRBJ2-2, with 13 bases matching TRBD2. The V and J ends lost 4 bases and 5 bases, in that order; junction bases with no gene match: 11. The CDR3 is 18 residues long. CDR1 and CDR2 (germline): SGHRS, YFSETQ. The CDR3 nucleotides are TGCGCCAGCAGCAAAGGACTAGCGGGGGCGAGGGGGACCGGGGAGCTGTTTTTT. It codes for CASSKGLAGARGTGELFF.

The CDR3 nucleotides read TGTGCCAGCAGCCAAGTCGGGATTTGGAACACCGGGGAGCTGTTTTTT. The encoded protein is CASSQVGIWNTGELFF. The chain recombines TRBV14 with TRBJ2-2; tentative D call: TRBD2 (5 bases). V was shortened by 1 base and J by 1 base, with 10 bases between the two germline ends. CDR3 length: 16 residues. Germline lookup yields CDR1 SGHDN and CDR2 FVKESK.

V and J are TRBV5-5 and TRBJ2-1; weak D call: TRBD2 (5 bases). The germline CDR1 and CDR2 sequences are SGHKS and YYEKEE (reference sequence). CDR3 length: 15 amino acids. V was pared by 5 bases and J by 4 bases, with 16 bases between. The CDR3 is CASRSRDRGYNEQFF. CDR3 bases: TGTGCCAGCAGGTCCCGGGATCGAGGGTACAATGAGCAGTTCTTC.

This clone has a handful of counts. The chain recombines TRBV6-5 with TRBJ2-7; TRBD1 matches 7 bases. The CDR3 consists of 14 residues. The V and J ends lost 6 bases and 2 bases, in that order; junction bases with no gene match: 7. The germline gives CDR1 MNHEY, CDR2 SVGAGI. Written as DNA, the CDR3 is TGTGCCAGCAGCGGCATTCAGGGGGCCTACGAGCAGTACTTC. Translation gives CASSGIQGAYEQYF.